This is a list of T cell receptor beta chains from one sample in a study of blood T cell repertoires in COVID-19. Generated by immunoSEQ multiplex PCR, the TCRdb table keeps only in-frame clones and is missing some. The table has 50,000 to 70,000 clones, approximately 86% seen once. Input material: peripheral blood. These receptors all come from a man aged 50 to 60 with active COVID-19. Both conserved end residues are part of each CDR3. D genes are given only for firm matches. Clone size is given for some rows only: seen once, a few or many times, or a class if the clone is expanded.

size: -; D: -; V: TRBV11-3; J: TRBJ2-3; CDR3: CASSLSGTDTQYF; DNA: TGTGCCAGCAGCTTATCGGGAACAGATACGCAGTATTTT
size: -; D: -; V: TRBV6-5; J: TRBJ2-1; CDR3: CASRGRGRNEQFF; DNA: TGTGCCAGCAGGGGAAGGGGCCGCAATGAGCAGTTCTTC
size: -; D: TRBD1; V: TRBV5-6; J: TRBJ1-2; CDR3: CASSQGDRGRTNYGYTF; DNA: TGTGCCAGCAGCCAAGGGGACAGGGGACGAACTAACTATGGCTACACCTTC
size: -; D: -; V: TRBV15; J: TRBJ1-2; CDR3: CATSSLPDSPYGYTF; DNA: TGTGCCACCAGCAGCCTACCCGACAGCCCATATGGCTACACCTTC
size: -; D: TRBD2; V: TRBV5-1; J: TRBJ2-3; CDR3: CASSLGGTSGTDTQYF; DNA: TGCGCCAGCAGCTTGGGCGGGACTAGCGGTACAGATACGCAGTATTTT
size: -; D: -; V: TRBV6-5; J: TRBJ1-2; CDR3: CASRKQGGSGYTF; DNA: TGTGCCAGCAGAAAACAGGGCGGGAGCGGCTACACCTTC
size: -; D: TRBD1; V: TRBV2; J: TRBJ2-7; CDR3: CASSVGTGGIYEQYF; DNA: TGTGCCAGCAGTGTCGGGACAGGGGGGATCTACGAGCAGTACTTC
size: -; D: TRBD2; V: TRBV29-1; J: TRBJ2-5; CDR3: CSVEGLAGETQYF; DNA: TGCAGCGTTGAAGGTCTAGCGGGAGAGACCCAGTACTTC
size: -; D: TRBD2; V: TRBV7-2; J: TRBJ2-1; CDR3: CASSPTGLAGQGFF; DNA: TGTGCCAGCAGCCCGACGGGACTAGCGGGCCAGGGATTCTTC
size: -; D: TRBD1; V: TRBV5-1; J: TRBJ2-5; CDR3: CASTPGQGGQETQYF; DNA: TGCGCCAGCACCCCGGGACAGGGTGGCCAAGAGACCCAGTACTTC
size: -; D: -; V: TRBV6-6; J: TRBJ1-5; CDR3: CASSHGVDQPQHF; DNA: TGTGCCAGCAGCCACGGGGTCGATCAGCCCCAGCATTTT
size: -; D: -; V: TRBV29-1; J: TRBJ1-1; CDR3: CSVLPGGRTEAFF; DNA: TGCAGCGTTCTCCCCGGGGGAAGGACTGAAGCTTTCTTT
size: few; D: TRBD1; V: TRBV12-3/TRBV12-4; J: TRBJ1-6; CDR3: CASSHRGNSPLHF; DNA: TGTGCCAGCAGTCACAGGGGGAATTCACCCCTCCACTTT
size: -; D: -; V: TRBV5-1; J: TRBJ2-7; CDR3: CASSVKGYEQYF; DNA: TGCGCCAGCAGCGTAAAGGGGTACGAGCAGTACTTC
size: once; D: -; V: TRBV2; J: TRBJ2-6; CDR3: CASRQQGTANVLTF; DNA: TGTGCCAGCAGGCAACAGGGTACGGCCAACGTCCTGACTTTC
size: -; D: -; V: TRBV13; J: TRBJ1-2; CDR3: CASSWGRQGFGNYGYTF; DNA: TGTGCCAGCAGCTGGGGTCGGCAGGGGTTCGGTAACTATGGCTACACCTTC
size: -; D: -; V: TRBV19; J: TRBJ1-5; CDR3: CASSIAPLRGQPQHF; DNA: TGTGCCAGTAGTATAGCCCCCCTGAGGGGGCAGCCCCAGCATTTT
size: -; D: TRBD1; V: TRBV2; J: TRBJ2-4; CDR3: CASSEATGGVKNIQYF; DNA: TGTGCCAGCAGTGAAGCGACAGGGGGCGTCAAAAACATTCAGTACTTC
size: once; D: -; V: TRBV19; J: TRBJ1-5; CDR3: CASSIPGGPGADQPQHF; DNA: TGTGCCAGTAGTATACCCGGAGGACCGGGAGCCGATCAGCCCCAGCATTTT
size: -; D: -; V: TRBV5-8; J: TRBJ1-2; CDR3: CASSLNDRNYGYTF; DNA: TGTGCCAGCAGCTTGAATGACAGAAACTATGGCTACACCTTC
size: -; D: TRBD2; V: TRBV6-5; J: TRBJ2-5; CDR3: CASRRAGGPGETQYF; DNA: TGTGCCAGCAGGCGAGCGGGGGGGCCGGGGGAGACCCAGTACTTC
size: -; D: -; V: TRBV5-4; J: TRBJ1-1; CDR3: CASTGMNTEAFF; DNA: TGTGCCAGCACGGGGATGAACACTGAAGCTTTCTTT
size: -; D: -; V: TRBV7-9; J: TRBJ2-1; CDR3: CASSLAGGANEQFF; DNA: TGTGCCAGCAGCTTAGCGGGAGGTGCGAATGAGCAGTTCTTC
size: -; D: -; V: TRBV2; J: TRBJ2-4; CDR3: CASRELAKNIQYF; DNA: TGTGCCAGCCGGGAGTTAGCCAAAAACATTCAGTACTTC
size: -; D: TRBD2; V: TRBV5-8; J: TRBJ2-1; CDR3: CASTLTGTRLVNEQFF; DNA: TGTGCCAGCACCCTCACCGGGACTAGACTAGTCAATGAGCAGTTCTTC
size: once; D: -; V: TRBV27; J: TRBJ1-1; CDR3: CASRPSGGYTEAFF; DNA: TGTGCCAGCAGACCCAGTGGCGGATACACTGAAGCTTTCTTT
size: -; D: -; V: TRBV7-2; J: TRBJ1-3; CDR3: CASSFASLSSGNTIYF; DNA: TGTGCCAGCAGCTTCGCGTCTCTTTCGTCTGGAAACACCATATATTTT
size: -; D: TRBD2; V: TRBV7-2; J: TRBJ2-5; CDR3: CASSLPGLAGGKQETQYF; DNA: TGTGCCAGCAGCTTACCGGGACTAGCGGGTGGGAAACAAGAGACCCAGTACTTC
size: -; D: -; V: TRBV18; J: TRBJ2-1; CDR3: CASSPSPAGPGEQFF; DNA: TGTGCCAGCTCACCTTCCCCGGCAGGGCCAGGTGAGCAGTTCTTC
size: once; D: -; V: TRBV6-1; J: TRBJ1-1; CDR3: CASSDKTVGNTEAFF; DNA: TGTGCCAGCAGTGATAAGACAGTGGGAAACACTGAAGCTTTCTTT
size: -; D: -; V: TRBV7-9; J: TRBJ1-4; CDR3: CASSLQQGTEKLFF; DNA: TGTGCCAGCAGCTTACAACAGGGTACTGAAAAACTGTTTTTT
size: -; D: -; V: TRBV6-5; J: TRBJ2-2; CDR3: CASSPSTANTGELFF; DNA: TGTGCCAGCAGTCCGTCGACAGCGAACACCGGGGAGCTGTTTTTT
size: -; D: -; V: TRBV7-2; J: TRBJ1-3; CDR3: CASSLAANSGNTIYF; DNA: TGTGCCAGCAGCTTAGCGGCAAACTCTGGAAACACCATATATTTT
size: few; D: TRBD1; V: TRBV7-2; J: TRBJ1-5; CDR3: CASSRWGTGNQPQHF; DNA: TGTGCCAGCAGCCGGTGGGGGACAGGGAATCAGCCCCAGCATTTT
size: -; D: -; V: TRBV2; J: TRBJ2-7; CDR3: CASRGGVGGLYEQYF; DNA: TGTGCCAGCAGGGGAGGGGTAGGGGGTCTCTACGAGCAGTACTTC
size: -; D: -; V: TRBV7-8; J: TRBJ2-1; CDR3: CASSQLTGNEQFF; DNA: TGTGCCAGCAGCCAACTTACCGGGAATGAGCAGTTCTTC
size: -; D: TRBD2; V: TRBV9; J: TRBJ2-3; CDR3: CASSVVGLGSTDTQYF; DNA: TGTGCCAGCAGCGTAGTGGGACTAGGGAGCACAGATACGCAGTATTTT
size: -; D: -; V: TRBV6-1; J: TRBJ1-1; CDR3: CASSEWGSMNTEAFF; DNA: TGTGCCAGCAGTGAATGGGGCAGCATGAACACTGAAGCTTTCTTT
size: -; D: -; V: TRBV6-5; J: TRBJ1-2; CDR3: CASSYSSATRYGYTF; DNA: TGTGCCAGCAGTTACTCTTCCGCGACACGTTATGGCTACACCTTC
size: -; D: -; V: TRBV11-3; J: TRBJ2-3; CDR3: CASKTGEDTDTQYF; DNA: TGTGCCTCGAAAACGGGAGAAGACACAGATACGCAGTATTTT
size: few; D: TRBD1; V: TRBV19; J: TRBJ1-4; CDR3: CASRRTGNEKLFF; DNA: TGTGCCAGCCGTAGGACAGGGAATGAAAAACTGTTTTTT
size: -; D: -; V: TRBV11-3; J: TRBJ2-1; CDR3: CASSLGPREQFF; DNA: TGTGCCAGCAGCTTAGGCCCCAGGGAGCAGTTCTTC